This T cell receptor beta chain was recovered during a study of T-cell reconstitution after alpha-beta-depleted transplantation in children listed by TCRdb under 2016. For context, the study as a whole: Using TCR repertoire profiling, the study followed T-cell immune reconstitution in a quantitative way in children after TCRalphabeta/CD19-depleted allogeneic hematopoietic cell transplantation. General findings and caveats noted by the study authors: The frequencies of hyperexpanded clones fell over the following months, and after one year, T-cell counts and TCRbeta diversity were mostly attributed to newly produced T cells. In some patients, high TCRbeta diversity at day 60 was attributed to recipient T cells and intrathymic progenitors that had survived conditioning. About two months after transplant, the apparently early recovery of alphabetaT-cell counts reportedly depended on just several hundred clones that had expanded rapidly and came from non-depleted graft cells.

The library was made by PCR. The sample was run on an Illumina HiSeq 2500. TCR library preparation used molecular barcoding, with unique molecular identifiers applied to normalize quantification of the TCRbeta repertoire. TCRdb trimmed the raw reads at Q25, called clones with MiXCR and kept productive beta chains. Identical CDR3 protein sequences are pooled into one entry, listed with their most common genes and DNA. Across this sample there are some 140,000 distinct CDR3 sequences, with 9.7% seen only once. The leading ten clones occupy approximately 25% of the sample. The junction shows trimming of 0 bases on V and 4 bases on J, and the gene matches do not reach 5 bases of it. From the cysteine up to the phenylalanine, the CDR3 has a length of 15 residues. The DNA shown is the 45-base CDR3, in frame from base 1. The germline V gene supplies CDR1 SGHRS and CDR2 YFSETQ. Remarks on this clonotype: Its target antigen remains unknown. No base qualities exist here, and no much larger clone lies one base off it.

The treatment or condition label, read with the paper, signifies: allogeneic hematopoietic cell transplantation with graft depleted of TCRalphabeta T cells and CD19 B cells. The children who served as transplant recipients had been given grafts of TCRalphabeta/CD19-depleted allogeneic hematopoietic cells. The chain employs TRBV5-1 and TRBJ2-3; 7 bases in between match TRBD1. This clonotype was obtained from a girl under three years old who had a stem cell transplant for combined immunodeficiency, so the T cells may come from the graft donor. Specimen: PBMCs, mostly from graft donor cells, collected 180 days after TCRalphabeta/CD19-depleted stem cell transplant. CDR3 region: CASSLGQGGPDTQYF. The bases read TGCGCCAGCAGCTTGGGACAGGGTGGGCCAGATACGCAGTATTTT.